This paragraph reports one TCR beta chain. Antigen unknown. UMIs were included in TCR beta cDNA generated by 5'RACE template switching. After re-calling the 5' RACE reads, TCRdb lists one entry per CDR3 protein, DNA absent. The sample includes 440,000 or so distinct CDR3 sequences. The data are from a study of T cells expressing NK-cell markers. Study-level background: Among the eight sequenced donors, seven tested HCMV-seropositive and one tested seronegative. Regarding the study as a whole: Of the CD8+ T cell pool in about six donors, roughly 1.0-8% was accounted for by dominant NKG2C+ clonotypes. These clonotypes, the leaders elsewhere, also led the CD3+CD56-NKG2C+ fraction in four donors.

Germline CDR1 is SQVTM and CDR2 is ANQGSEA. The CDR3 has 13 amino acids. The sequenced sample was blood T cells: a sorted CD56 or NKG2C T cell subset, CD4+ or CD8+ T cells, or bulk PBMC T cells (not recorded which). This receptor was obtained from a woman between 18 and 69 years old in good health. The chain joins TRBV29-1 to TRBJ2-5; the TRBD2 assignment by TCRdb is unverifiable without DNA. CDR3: CSGDGLLGGTQYF. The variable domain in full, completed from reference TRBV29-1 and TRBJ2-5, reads SAVISQKPSRDICQRGTSLTIQCQVDSQVTMMFWYRQQPGQSLTLIATANQGSEATYESGFVIDKFPISRPNLTFSTLTVSNMSPEDSSIYLCSGDGLLGGTQYFGPGTRLLVL.